The T cell receptor beta chain described here comes from a study of blood T cell repertoires in COVID-19. Study-level background: Sources were T cells, B-cell-depleted T cells, or PBMCs; the material itself was cDNA or gDNA.

Original data processing: Reference gene primer amplification gave estimated nucleated cell counts. Assay used: immunoSEQ multiplex PCR; TCRdb lists only in-frame clones, some missing. V and J calls and clone size follow that table, whereas D and trimming were derived from the DNA. The profile shows approximately 220,000 clones, roughly 83% of them singletons. The study drew participants aged about 18 to 89 years from 20 to 30 US areas. Germline-derived CDR1 and CDR2 are SGHTA and FQGNSA. The CDR3 runs to 13 residues. V was pared by 2 bases and J by 6 bases, with 10 bases between. The clonotype comes from a woman aged 40 to 49 with acute COVID-19. The sequenced sample was PBMCs or T cells enriched from blood (not recorded which). This chain uses TRBV7-2 with TRBJ1-2; TRBD1 might be the D (5 bases). CDR3: CASSLFGGNGYTF. CDR3 nucleotide sequence: TGTGCCAGCAGCTTATTCGGGGGGAATGGCTACACCTTC.